Following are 32 T cell receptor beta chains from one sample sequenced in a study of CD8+ T cells in alopecia areata. Treatment given: oral pan-JAK inhibitor, 5-10 mg twice daily. It was cDNA, reverse transcribed from extracted RNA, that served as the sequencing template. Only in-frame clones appear in the TCRdb table, and some are missing; sequencing was by immunoSEQ multiplex PCR. The sample yields about 97,000 clones, about 61% seen once. This specimen was CD8+ T cells sorted from blood, taken around week 55, from a patient treated with tofacitinib. These receptors all stem from a human donor with alopecia areata.

CDR3 DNA: TGTGCCAGCAGCTTAGAACGGGCAGTTGGCTATGGCTACACCTTC. As protein: CASSLERAVGYGYTF. The V call is TRBV7-9, the J call TRBJ1-2; D not certain. V lost 1 base and J lost 4, with 13 bases in between. The CDR3 length is 15 residues. The germline V gene has CDR1 SEHNR and CDR2 FQNEAQ (reference sequence). The whole variable domain, remainder taken from reference TRBV7-9 and TRBJ1-2, is DTGVSQNPRHKITKRGQNVTFRCDPISEHNRLYWYRQTLGQGPEFLTYFQNEAQLEKSRLLSDRFSAERPKGSFSTLEIQRTEQGDSAMYLCASSLERAVGYGYTFGSGTRLTVV.

This chain links TRBV19 with TRBJ2-7; D not resolved. The V end lost 4 bases, the J end lost 2 bases, and 6 bases lay between the germline ends. Per the germline V gene, CDR1 is LNHDA and CDR2 is SQIVND (reference sequence). The CDR3 has 12 residues. The CDR3 DNA follows: TGTGCCAGTAGTAGCGGAACCTACGAGCAGTACTTC. It codes for CASSSGTYEQYF.

The rearrangement links TRBV15 to TRBJ2-1, with D unresolved. Germline V lookup: CDR1 LNHNV, CDR2 YYDKDF (reference sequence). The CDR3 is 12 amino acids. The ends were cut back, 1 base at V and 11 bases at J, with 9 bases in the middle. This CDR3 is CATSRALDKQFF. CDR3 bases: TGTGCCACCAGCAGAGCCTTAGACAAGCAGTTCTTC.

This clone was counted once. This sequence joins TRBV6-6 and TRBJ2-7; 7 nucleotides agree with TRBD1. Germline trimming cut 4 bases from V and 5 bases from J; bases unmatched to any gene: 11. This CDR3 has 15 amino acids. Germline assignment: CDR1 MNHNY and CDR2 SVGAGI (reference sequence). CDR3 in DNA: TGTGCCAGCAGTTCCGTGGACAGGAGTTTCGACGAGCAGTACTTC. Its translation is CASSSVDRSFDEQYF.

V is TRBV4-1 and J is TRBJ2-7; TRBD2 aligns across 8 bases. This CDR3 is built from 15 residues. With 6 bases clipped from V and 0 bases from J, the junction kept 7 bases outside the gene matches. The germline V gene has CDR1 MGHRA and CDR2 YSYEKL. The chain's CDR3 is CASSQIAGSSYEQYF. In DNA form, the CDR3 reads TGCGCCAGCAGTCAAATAGCGGGGAGCTCCTACGAGCAGTACTTC.

V gene TRBV29-1 combines with J gene TRBJ2-5; 11 bases agree with TRBD1. CDR1 is SQVTM and CDR2 is ANQGSEA in the germline V gene. This CDR3 spans 17 amino acids. Losses at the gene ends were 2 bases for V and 5 bases for J; bases not matched to a gene: 13. Here the CDR3 reads CSVEPRDRTGGRETQYF. The CDR3 DNA follows: TGCAGCGTTGAACCTCGGGATCGGACAGGGGGCCGGGAGACCCAGTACTTC.

J is TRBJ1-2 and V is TRBV5-1; 10 nucleotides agree with TRBD1. Germline V gene data show CDR1 as SGHRS and CDR2 as YFSETQ. This CDR3 is 14 amino acids long. The J segment lost 6 bases and the V segment lost 5 bases, leaving 7 bases of the junction unmatched. The chain's CDR3 is CASRAGQGMDGYTF. The CDR3 nucleotides read TGCGCCAGCAGGGCGGGACAGGGGATGGATGGCTACACCTTC.

This clone was detected only a few times. The chain combines TRBV7-9 with TRBJ1-1; D remains unclear. This CDR3 is 13 amino acids long. From germline, CDR1 is SEHNR and CDR2 FQNEAQ (reference sequence). Trimming pared 2 bases from V and 10 bases from J, leaving 14 bases between. As DNA, the CDR3 is TGTGCCAGCAGCTTATCGGTCCCCACGGGAGCTTTCTTT. Translation gives CASSLSVPTGAFF.

V gene TRBV5-1 combines with J gene TRBJ1-1; TRBD1 is a possible D gene (6 bases). Germline V CDR1 and CDR2: SGHRS, YFSETQ. The ends were cut back, 4 bases at V and 0 bases at J, with 16 bases in the middle. The CDR3 is 16 residues long. CDR3 nucleotides: TGCGCCAGCAGCCGGGACACGGGGGTGATGAACACTGAAGCTTTCTTT. This translates into CASSRDTGVMNTEAFF. Using reference TRBV5-1 and TRBJ1-1 for the parts outside the CDR3, the full variable domain is KAGVTQTPRYLIKTRGQQVTLSCSPISGHRSVSWYQQTPGQGLQFLFEYFSETQRNKGNFPGRFSGRQFSNSRSEMNVSTLELGDSALYLCASSRDTGVMNTEAFFGQGTRLTVV.

V gene TRBV27 combines with J gene TRBJ1-6; D is ambiguous. This CDR3 has 15 residues. Germline loops: CDR1 MNHEY, CDR2 SMNVEV (reference sequence). The V gene lost 3 bases and the J gene lost 7 bases, with 13 bases spanning the gap. CDR3 loop: CASSFQRWENSPLHF. CDR3 coding DNA: TGTGCCAGCAGTTTCCAACGGTGGGAAAATTCACCCCTCCACTTT.

This rearrangement joins TRBV5-4 to TRBJ1-5, with 8 bases fitting TRBD1. The CDR3 is 16 amino acids. The trim removed 1 base at V and 4 bases at J, leaving 7 bases unmatched. CDR1 and CDR2 from the germline V gene are SGHNT and YYREEE (reference sequence). CDR3 DNA sequence: TGTGCCAGCAGCTTGCCCAGGGGGCGAGGAAATCAGCCCCAGCATTTT. This encodes CASSLPRGRGNQPQHF.

Points on this clone: Other DNA sequences in this sample translate to the same CDR3. The V gene is TRBV30, the J gene TRBJ2-7; no firm D call. The CDR3 loop spans 12 amino acids. Germline V lookup: CDR1 GTSNPN, CDR2 SVGIG (reference sequence). V was cut by 4 bases and J by 2 bases, with 9 bases left in between. CDR3 sequence: CAWTGDTYEQYF. CDR3 in DNA: TGTGCCTGGACTGGGGATACCTACGAGCAGTACTTC.

The V call is TRBV10-3, the J call TRBJ1-2; D not resolved. The CDR3 length is 16 residues. Germline-derived CDR1 and CDR2 are ENHRY and SYGVKD. V lost 2 bases to trimming and J lost 5 bases, with 18 bases between them. CDR3 region: CAISEPSENHIYGYTF. The CDR3 nucleotides read TGTGCCATCAGTGAGCCGAGCGAGAACCATATTTATGGCTACACCTTC.

The chain uses TRBV30 and TRBJ2-2; D ambiguous. The germline gives CDR1 GTSNPN, CDR2 SVGIG (reference sequence). V gave up 0 bases and J gave up 4 bases, with 9 bases separating them. This CDR3 is built from 14 residues. Here the CDR3 DNA reads TGTGCCTGGAGTGTACTTACGGGCACCGGGGAGCTGTTTTTT. Its translation is CAWSVLTGTGELFF.

This clone was seen once. The J gene is TRBJ1-2, the V gene TRBV27, with 11 positions matching TRBD1. With 6 bases clipped from V and 4 bases from J, the junction kept 7 bases outside the gene matches. This CDR3 is 15 amino acids long. The V gene's germline CDR1 is MNHEY and CDR2 SMNVEV (reference sequence). CDR3 region: CASRIGQGALYGYTF. In DNA form, the CDR3 reads TGTGCCAGCAGGATCGGACAGGGGGCCCTCTATGGCTACACCTTC.

This clone has a handful of counts. The chain recombines TRBV7-9 with TRBJ1-6; D unclear. With 5 bases removed from V and 12 bases from J, the gap between germline ends came to 8 bases. Germline CDR1 and CDR2: SEHNR and FQNEAQ (reference sequence). The CDR3 is 11 residues long. In nucleotides, the CDR3 is TGTGCCAGCAGCCCCGATTTACCCCTCCACTTT. Translation: CASSPDLPLHF.

A single count supports this clone. The CDR3 coding sequence is TGTGCCAGCAGCTTAGATTGGGGGACAAGGAAAGAGACCCAGTACTTC. Protein: CASSLDWGTRKETQYF. The chain has TRBV11-2 and TRBJ2-5; D may be TRBD1 (6 bases). Looked up from germline, CDR1 is SGHAT and CDR2 is FQNNGV. V gave up 0 bases and J gave up 3 bases, with 14 bases separating them. The CDR3 length is 16 residues.

This clone has just a few counts. This CDR3 is CSATGGQTDTQYF. For the CDR3, the DNA is TGCAGCGCAACGGGGGGCCAGACAGATACGCAGTATTTT. The J gene is TRBJ2-3, the V gene TRBV29-1, with a tentative D call TRBD2 (7 bases). Germline V gives CDR1 SQVTM, CDR2 ANQGSEA. There are 13 residues in the CDR3. Trimming shortened V by 7 bases and J by 3 bases, and 14 bases separated the two germline ends.

The count of this clone is one. CDR3 sequence reads: CASSSTGWGEEGAANYGYTF. The CDR3 DNA sequence: TGCGCCAGCAGCTCCACCGGATGGGGTGAGGAAGGGGCAGCTAACTATGGCTACACCTTC. The genes are TRBV5-1 and TRBJ1-2, with D possibly matching TRBD1 (5 bases). V lost 3 bases, J lost 0 bases, and 27 bases lay in between. The germline V gene encodes CDR1 SGHRS and CDR2 YFSETQ. The CDR3 is 20 amino acids.

The chain carries TRBV29-1 and TRBJ1-2, with a tentative D call TRBD1 (5 bases). Germline CDR1 reads SQVTM; CDR2 reads ANQGSEA. This CDR3 has 14 amino acids. The V gene lost 0 bases and the J gene lost 4 bases, with 12 bases spanning the gap. The CDR3, as DNA: TGCAGCGTTGAAGATCAAGGGGACTTCTATGGCTACACCTTC. Its translation: CSVEDQGDFYGYTF.

The V and J genes are TRBV7-2 and TRBJ2-1; the D gene is possibly TRBD1 (5 bases). Germline values: CDR1 SGHTA, CDR2 FQGNSA. The CDR3 totals 14 residues. Trimming stripped 5 bases from V and 5 bases from J, with 13 bases between. The DNA of the CDR3 is TGTGCCAGCAGCCTGACAGCGTTAAACAATGAGCAGTTCTTC. Protein: CASSLTALNNEQFF.

The CDR3 DNA reads as TGTGCCAGCAGTTGGCGGGAGAACACTGAAGCTTTCTTT. Amino acid sequence: CASSWRENTEAFF. The rearrangement uses TRBV27 and TRBJ1-1, with D hard to call. V was cut by 4 bases and J by 1 base, with 7 bases left in between. The CDR3 runs to 13 residues. Germline V CDR1 and CDR2: MNHEY, SMNVEV (reference sequence).

The J gene is TRBJ2-7, the V gene TRBV27; D is perhaps TRBD2 (6 bases). With 5 bases removed from V and 2 bases from J, the gap between germline ends came to 13 bases. Germline CDR1 MNHEY, CDR2 SMNVEV (reference sequence). The CDR3 is 14 residues long. The CDR3 DNA is TGTGCCAGCAGTCGACTCGGAGGGGCCTACGAGCAGTACTTC. It encodes CASSRLGGAYEQYF.

The chain has TRBV13 and TRBJ2-7, with TRBD1 matching 11 bases. The germline V gene has CDR1 PRHDT and CDR2 FYEKMQ (reference sequence). Trimming cost V 1 base and J 2 bases; bases outside gene matches: 1. CDR3 size: 15 residues. The CDR3 DNA reads as TGTGCCAGCAGCTTAGAGGGACAGGGGGCCTACGAGCAGTACTTC. This codes for CASSLEGQGAYEQYF. The full variable domain, completed using reference TRBV13 and TRBJ2-7, is AAGVIQSPRHLIKEKRETATLKCYPIPRHDTVYWYQQGPGQDPQFLISFYEKMQSDKGSIPDRFSAQQFSDYHSELNMSSLELGDSALYFCASSLEGQGAYEQYFGPGTRLTVT.

This clone is a singleton in its sample. The rearrangement uses TRBV4-1 and TRBJ1-2; TRBD1 matches at 10 bases. V was pared by 4 bases and J by 2 bases, with 13 bases of the junction left unmatched. The CDR3 has 18 amino acids. Germline assignment: CDR1 MGHRA and CDR2 YSYEKL. The CDR3 spells CASSLSDRGPTPNYGYTF. CDR3 coding DNA: TGCGCCAGCAGCCTCAGTGACAGGGGGCCTACTCCGAACTATGGCTACACCTTC.

This clone has just a few counts. V gene TRBV10-3 combines with J gene TRBJ1-5, with TRBD1 as a possible D gene (5 bases). This CDR3 has 15 residues. CDR1 is ENHRY and CDR2 is SYGVKD in the germline V gene. The V and J ends lost 6 bases and 1 base respectively, with 13 bases between them. This CDR3 is CAISRDGGSNQPQHF. The CDR3 coding sequence is TGTGCCATCAGCCGGGACGGTGGGAGCAATCAGCCCCAGCATTTT.

This CDR3 is CASSFSGEETQYF. CDR3 sequence (DNA): TGTGCCAGCAGCTTTAGCGGTGAAGAGACCCAGTACTTC. V is TRBV7-9 and J is TRBJ2-5; D may be TRBD2 (6 bases). Germline V gene data show CDR1 as SEHNR and CDR2 as FQNEAQ (reference sequence). The V gene lost 3 bases and the J gene lost 3 bases, with 8 bases spanning the gap. CDR3 length: 13 residues.

The sample holds a few counts of this clone. A far larger clone is a single base away, which makes a read error likely. The chain employs TRBV2 and TRBJ2-6, with unresolved D. Germline values: CDR1 SNHLY, CDR2 FYNNEI. The CDR3 has 12 residues. V was cut by 7 bases and J by 0 bases, with 1 base left in between. This CDR3 is CASNSGANVLTF. The CDR3 region has the DNA TGTGCCAGCAACTCTGGGGCCAACGTCCTGACTTTC.

V is TRBV4-2 and J is TRBJ2-3; no definite D call. CDR3 size: 13 residues. Germline CDR1 and CDR2: LGHNA and YNFKEQ. V was cut by 4 bases and J by 1 base, with 6 bases left in between. Here the CDR3 DNA reads TGTGCCAGCAGCCCCACCCGCACAGATACGCAGTATTTT. Amino acid sequence: CASSPTRTDTQYF.

This clone has a handful of counts. This chain connects TRBV4-1 to TRBJ1-1, with 7 bases aligning to TRBD1. V lost 3 bases and J lost 0; bases outside the gene matches: 4. The CDR3 is 15 residues long. Germline CDR1 reads MGHRA; CDR2 reads YSYEKL. The CDR3 loop reads CASSQWDSLNTEAFF. The CDR3, as DNA: TGCGCCAGCAGCCAGTGGGACAGCTTGAACACTGAAGCTTTCTTT.

The chain combines TRBV10-3 with TRBJ2-1, with D unclear. The CDR3 contains 11 residues. Germline V lookup: CDR1 ENHRY, CDR2 SYGVKD. Trimming pared 2 bases from V and 7 bases from J, leaving 3 bases between. CDR3 sequence: CAISESNEQFF. CDR3 bases: TGTGCCATCAGTGAGAGTAATGAGCAGTTCTTC.

The chain has TRBV5-6 and TRBJ2-7; D uncertain. This CDR3 comprises 13 residues. V lost 1 base and J lost 6, with 11 bases in between. Germline V gene data show CDR1 as SGHDT and CDR2 as YYEEEE. CDR3 nucleotides: TGTGCCAGCAGCTTGAGGTCGGACGTCGAGCAGTACTTC. This gives the protein CASSLRSDVEQYF.